This TCR beta chain was obtained from a study of cytomegalovirus exposure and HLA in healthy donors. A multiplex PCR was run with 60 Vbeta primers and 13 Jbeta primers. Using immunoSEQ multiplex PCR, the repertoire was profiled, and TCRdb retains in-frame clones only, with some absent. The table records 150,000 to 170,000 clones, 70% to 80% of them present only once. The CDR3 totals 14 residues. Germline V gene data show CDR1 as MNHNY and CDR2 as SVGAGI (reference sequence). Trimming pared 0 bases from V and 4 bases from J, leaving 8 bases between. This clone was recorded many times. Its target is not known. Study-wide findings and caveats: By a later analysis, the bulk of CMV-associated TCR beta chains appeared HLA-restricted. In a later analysis, V- and J-gene trimming of beta chains associated with a DCLRE1C missense variant, replicated independently.

The chain carries TRBV6-6 and TRBJ2-3; D is unresolved. The sequencing sample was made of PBMCs. The source of this sequence is a man younger than 45 in good health and CMV-seronegative. CDR3 protein: CASSYSEEADTQYF. CDR3 nucleotide sequence: TGTGCCAGCAGTTACTCAGAGGAAGCAGATACGCAGTATTTT.